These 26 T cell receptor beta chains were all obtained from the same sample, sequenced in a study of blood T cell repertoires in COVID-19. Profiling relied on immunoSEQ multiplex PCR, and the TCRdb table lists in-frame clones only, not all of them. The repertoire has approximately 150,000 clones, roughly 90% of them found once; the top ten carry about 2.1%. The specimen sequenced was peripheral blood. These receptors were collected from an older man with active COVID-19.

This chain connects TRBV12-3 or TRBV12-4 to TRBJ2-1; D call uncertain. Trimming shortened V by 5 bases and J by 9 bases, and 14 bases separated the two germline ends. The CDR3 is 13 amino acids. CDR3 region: CASSSDGSTEQFF. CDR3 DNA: TGTGCCAGCAGTAGCGACGGTTCTACTGAGCAGTTCTTC.

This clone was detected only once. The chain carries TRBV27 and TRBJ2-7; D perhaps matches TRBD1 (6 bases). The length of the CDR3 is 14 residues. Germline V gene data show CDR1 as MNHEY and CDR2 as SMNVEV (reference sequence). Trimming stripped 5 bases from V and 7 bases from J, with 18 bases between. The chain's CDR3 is CASSQIPDSSEQYF. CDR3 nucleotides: TGTGCCAGCAGTCAAATCCCGGACAGCAGTGAGCAGTACTTC.

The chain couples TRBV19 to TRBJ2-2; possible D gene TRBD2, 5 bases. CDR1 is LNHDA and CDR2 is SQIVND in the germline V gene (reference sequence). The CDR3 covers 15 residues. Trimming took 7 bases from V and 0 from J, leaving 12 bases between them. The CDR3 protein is CASKEVFPNTGELFF. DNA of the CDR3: TGTGCCAGTAAGGAGGTCTTCCCGAACACCGGGGAGCTGTTTTTT.

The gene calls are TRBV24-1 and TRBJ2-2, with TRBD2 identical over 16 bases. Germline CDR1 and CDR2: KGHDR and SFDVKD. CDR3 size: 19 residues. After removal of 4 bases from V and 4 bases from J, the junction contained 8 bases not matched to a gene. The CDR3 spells CATSDMGLAGGPSTGELFF. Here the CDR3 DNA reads TGTGCCACCAGTGACATGGGACTAGCGGGAGGGCCCAGCACCGGGGAGCTGTTTTTT.

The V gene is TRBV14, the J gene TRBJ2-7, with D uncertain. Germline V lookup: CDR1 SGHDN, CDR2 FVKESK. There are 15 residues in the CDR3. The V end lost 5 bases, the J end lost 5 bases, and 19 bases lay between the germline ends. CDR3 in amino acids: CASSKGLVRGDEQYF. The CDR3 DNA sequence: TGTGCCAGCAGCAAAGGCCTAGTTAGAGGCGACGAGCAGTACTTC.

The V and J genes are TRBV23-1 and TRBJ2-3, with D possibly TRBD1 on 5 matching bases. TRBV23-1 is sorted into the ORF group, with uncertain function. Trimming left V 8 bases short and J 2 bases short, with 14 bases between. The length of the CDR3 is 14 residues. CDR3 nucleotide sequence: TGCGCCAGCCGTCCCGACAGACCCACAGATACGCAGTATTTT. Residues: CASRPDRPTDTQYF.

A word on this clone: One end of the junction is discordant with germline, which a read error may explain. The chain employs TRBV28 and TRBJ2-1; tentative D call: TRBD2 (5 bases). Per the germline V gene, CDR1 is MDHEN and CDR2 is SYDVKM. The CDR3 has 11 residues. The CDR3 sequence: CASSFRAGLLF. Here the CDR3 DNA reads TGTGCCAGCAGTTTCCGGGCCGGACTCCTCTTC.

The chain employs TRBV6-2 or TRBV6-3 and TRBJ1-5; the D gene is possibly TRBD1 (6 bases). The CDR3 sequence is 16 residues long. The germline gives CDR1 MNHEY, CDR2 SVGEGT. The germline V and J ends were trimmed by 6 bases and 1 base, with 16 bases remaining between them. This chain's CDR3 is CASSRMGGGSNQPQHF. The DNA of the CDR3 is TGTGCCAGCAGCCGTATGGGAGGGGGGAGCAATCAGCCCCAGCATTTT.

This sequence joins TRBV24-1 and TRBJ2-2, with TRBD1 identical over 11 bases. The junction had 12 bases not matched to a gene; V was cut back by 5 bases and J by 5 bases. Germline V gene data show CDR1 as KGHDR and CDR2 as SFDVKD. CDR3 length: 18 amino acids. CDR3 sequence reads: CATSAHGQGARETGELFF. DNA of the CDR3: TGTGCCACCAGTGCCCATGGACAGGGGGCGCGGGAGACCGGGGAGCTGTTTTTT.

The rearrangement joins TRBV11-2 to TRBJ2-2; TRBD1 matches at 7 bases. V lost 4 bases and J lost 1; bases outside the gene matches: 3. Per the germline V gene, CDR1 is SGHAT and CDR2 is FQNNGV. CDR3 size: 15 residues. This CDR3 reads CASSSDRLNTGELFF. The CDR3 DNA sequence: TGTGCCAGCAGCTCGGACAGGCTGAACACCGGGGAGCTGTTTTTT.

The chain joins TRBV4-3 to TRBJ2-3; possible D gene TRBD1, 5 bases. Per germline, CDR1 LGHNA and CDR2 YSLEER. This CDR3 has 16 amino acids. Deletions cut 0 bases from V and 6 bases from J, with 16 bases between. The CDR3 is CASSQEGPTVSDTQYF. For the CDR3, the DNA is TGCGCCAGCAGCCAAGAGGGGCCAACGGTCAGCGATACGCAGTATTTT.

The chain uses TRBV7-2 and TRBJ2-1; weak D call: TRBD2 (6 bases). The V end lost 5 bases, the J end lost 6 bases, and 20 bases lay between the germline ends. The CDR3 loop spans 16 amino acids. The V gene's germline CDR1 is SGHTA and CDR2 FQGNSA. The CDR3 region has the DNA TGTGCCAGCAGCGTACGACTTCAGTTGGGGGGCAATGAGCAGTTCTTC. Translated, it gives CASSVRLQLGGNEQFF.

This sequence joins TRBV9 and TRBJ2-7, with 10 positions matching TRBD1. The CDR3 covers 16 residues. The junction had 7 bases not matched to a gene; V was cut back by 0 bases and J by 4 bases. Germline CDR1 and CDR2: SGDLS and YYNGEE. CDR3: CASSVAGQGTLYEQYF. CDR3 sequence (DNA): TGTGCCAGCAGCGTAGCGGGACAGGGGACCTTGTACGAGCAGTACTTC.

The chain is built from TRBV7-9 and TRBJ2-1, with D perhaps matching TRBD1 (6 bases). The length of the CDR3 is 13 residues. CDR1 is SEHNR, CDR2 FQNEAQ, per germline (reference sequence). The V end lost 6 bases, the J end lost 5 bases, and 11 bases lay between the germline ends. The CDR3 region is CASSRDTHNEQFF. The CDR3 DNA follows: TGTGCCAGCAGTCGGGACACCCACAATGAGCAGTTCTTC.

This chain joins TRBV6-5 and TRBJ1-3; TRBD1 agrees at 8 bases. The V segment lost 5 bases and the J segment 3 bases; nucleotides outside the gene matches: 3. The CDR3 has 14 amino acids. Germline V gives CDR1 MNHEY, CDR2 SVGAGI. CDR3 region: CASSRQGNGNTIYF. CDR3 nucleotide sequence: TGTGCCAGCAGTCGACAGGGGAATGGAAACACCATATATTTT.

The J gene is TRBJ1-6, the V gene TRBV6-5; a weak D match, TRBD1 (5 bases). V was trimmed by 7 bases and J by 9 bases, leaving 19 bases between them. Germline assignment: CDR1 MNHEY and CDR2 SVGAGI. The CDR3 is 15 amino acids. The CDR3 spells CASTRTGGIGSPLHF. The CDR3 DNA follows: TGTGCCAGCACCCGGACGGGGGGTATCGGTTCACCCCTCCACTTT.

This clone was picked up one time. The CDR3 region is CASSLVVGGVPQHF. The CDR3 coding sequence is TGCGCCAGCAGCTTGGTGGTAGGGGGCGTGCCCCAGCATTTT. The chain has TRBV5-1 and TRBJ1-5; the match to TRBD1 covers 7 bases. Per germline, CDR1 SGHRS and CDR2 YFSETQ. The CDR3 contains 14 residues. V dropped 0 bases and J dropped 9; count of bases not matched to a gene: 6. The full variable domain, completed using reference TRBV5-1 and TRBJ1-5, is KAGVTQTPRYLIKTRGQQVTLSCSPISGHRSVSWYQQTPGQGLQFLFEYFSETQRNKGNFPGRFSGRQFSNSRSEMNVSTLELGDSALYLCASSLVVGGVPQHFGDGTRLSIL.

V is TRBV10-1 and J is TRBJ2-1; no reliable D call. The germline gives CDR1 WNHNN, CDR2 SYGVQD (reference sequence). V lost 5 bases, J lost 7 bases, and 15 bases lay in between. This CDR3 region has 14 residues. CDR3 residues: CASSPVGRSNEQFF. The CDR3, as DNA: TGCGCCAGCAGTCCAGTGGGCCGGTCTAATGAGCAGTTCTTC.

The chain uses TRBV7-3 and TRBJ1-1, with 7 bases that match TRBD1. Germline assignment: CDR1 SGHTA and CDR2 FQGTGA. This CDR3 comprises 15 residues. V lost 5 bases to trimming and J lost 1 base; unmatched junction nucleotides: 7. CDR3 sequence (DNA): TGTGCCAGCAGCCCGGAGGGGGCCCCGAACACTGAAGCTTTCTTT. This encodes CASSPEGAPNTEAFF.

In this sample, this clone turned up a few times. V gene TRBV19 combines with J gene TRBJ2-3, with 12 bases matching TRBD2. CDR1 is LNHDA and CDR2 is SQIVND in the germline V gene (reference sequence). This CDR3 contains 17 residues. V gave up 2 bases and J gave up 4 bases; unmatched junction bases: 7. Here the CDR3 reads CASSILTSGRESDTQYF. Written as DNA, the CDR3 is TGTGCCAGTAGTATACTGACTAGCGGGAGAGAATCAGATACGCAGTATTTT.

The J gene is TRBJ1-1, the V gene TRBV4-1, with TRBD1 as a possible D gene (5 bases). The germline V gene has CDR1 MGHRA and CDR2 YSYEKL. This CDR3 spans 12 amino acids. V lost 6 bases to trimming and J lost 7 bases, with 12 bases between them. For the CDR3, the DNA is TGCGCCAGCAGGAGGTGGGGGGGTGAAGCTTTCTTT. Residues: CASRRWGGEAFF.

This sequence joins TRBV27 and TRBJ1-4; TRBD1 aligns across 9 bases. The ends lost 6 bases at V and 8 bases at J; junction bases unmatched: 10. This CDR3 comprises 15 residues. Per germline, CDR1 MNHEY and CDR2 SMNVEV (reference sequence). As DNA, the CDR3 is TGTGCCAGCAGCATGACCGGGACAGGGAGGGAAAAACTGTTTTTT. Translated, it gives CASSMTGTGREKLFF.

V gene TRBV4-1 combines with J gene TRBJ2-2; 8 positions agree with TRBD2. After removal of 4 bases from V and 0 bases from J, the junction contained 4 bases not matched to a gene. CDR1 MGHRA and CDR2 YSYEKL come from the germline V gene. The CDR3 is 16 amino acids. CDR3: CASSPRLATNTGELFF. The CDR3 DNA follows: TGCGCCAGCAGCCCACGACTAGCGACGAACACCGGGGAGCTGTTTTTT.

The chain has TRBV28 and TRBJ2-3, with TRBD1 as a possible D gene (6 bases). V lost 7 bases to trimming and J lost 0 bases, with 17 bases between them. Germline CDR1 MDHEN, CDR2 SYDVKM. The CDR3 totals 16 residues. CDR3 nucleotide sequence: TGTGCCAGCACCCAACTCCAGGGGTCTAGCACAGATACGCAGTATTTT. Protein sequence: CASTQLQGSSTDTQYF.

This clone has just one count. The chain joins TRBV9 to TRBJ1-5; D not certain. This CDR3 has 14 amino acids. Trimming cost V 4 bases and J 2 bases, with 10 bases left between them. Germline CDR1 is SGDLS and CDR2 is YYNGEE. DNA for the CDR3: TGTGCCAGCAGCCCCTCAGGTGGCAATCAGCCCCAGCATTTT. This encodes CASSPSGGNQPQHF.

CDR3 protein: CASSLVPPASGRAGETQYF. The CDR3 DNA reads TGTGCCAGCAGCTTAGTCCCCCCGGCTAGCGGGAGGGCCGGAGAGACCCAGTACTTC. This chain connects TRBV11-2 to TRBJ2-5; 12 bases are a match to TRBD2. CDR1 SGHAT and CDR2 FQNNGV come from the germline V gene. The CDR3 loop spans 19 amino acids. V shed 1 base and J 4 bases; nucleotides not matched to a gene: 13.